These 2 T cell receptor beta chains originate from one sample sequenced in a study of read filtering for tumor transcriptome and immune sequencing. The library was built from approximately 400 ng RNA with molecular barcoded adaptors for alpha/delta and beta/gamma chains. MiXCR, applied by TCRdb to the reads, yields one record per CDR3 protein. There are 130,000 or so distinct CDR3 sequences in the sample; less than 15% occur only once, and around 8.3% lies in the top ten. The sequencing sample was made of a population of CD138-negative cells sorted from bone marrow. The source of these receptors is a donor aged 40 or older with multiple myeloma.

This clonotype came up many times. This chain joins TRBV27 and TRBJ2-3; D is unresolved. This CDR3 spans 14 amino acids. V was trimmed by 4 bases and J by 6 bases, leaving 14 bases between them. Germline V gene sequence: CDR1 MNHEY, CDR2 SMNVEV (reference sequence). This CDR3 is CASSSTRRRDTQYF. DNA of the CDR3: TGTGCCAGCAGTTCCACTCGCCGTAGGGATACGCAGTATTTT.

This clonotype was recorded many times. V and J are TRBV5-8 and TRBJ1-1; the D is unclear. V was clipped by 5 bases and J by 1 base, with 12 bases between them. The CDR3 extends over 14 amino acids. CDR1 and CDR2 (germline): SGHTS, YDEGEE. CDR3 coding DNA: TGTGCCAGCAGGCAGGAAGGTCGGAACACTGAAGCTTTCTTT. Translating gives CASRQEGRNTEAFF. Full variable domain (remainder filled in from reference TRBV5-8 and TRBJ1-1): EAGVTQSPTHLIKTRGQQATLRCSPISGHTSVYWYQQALGLGLQFLLWYDEGEERNRGNFPPRFSGRQFPNYSSELNVNALELEDSALYLCASRQEGRNTEAFFGQGTRLTVV.